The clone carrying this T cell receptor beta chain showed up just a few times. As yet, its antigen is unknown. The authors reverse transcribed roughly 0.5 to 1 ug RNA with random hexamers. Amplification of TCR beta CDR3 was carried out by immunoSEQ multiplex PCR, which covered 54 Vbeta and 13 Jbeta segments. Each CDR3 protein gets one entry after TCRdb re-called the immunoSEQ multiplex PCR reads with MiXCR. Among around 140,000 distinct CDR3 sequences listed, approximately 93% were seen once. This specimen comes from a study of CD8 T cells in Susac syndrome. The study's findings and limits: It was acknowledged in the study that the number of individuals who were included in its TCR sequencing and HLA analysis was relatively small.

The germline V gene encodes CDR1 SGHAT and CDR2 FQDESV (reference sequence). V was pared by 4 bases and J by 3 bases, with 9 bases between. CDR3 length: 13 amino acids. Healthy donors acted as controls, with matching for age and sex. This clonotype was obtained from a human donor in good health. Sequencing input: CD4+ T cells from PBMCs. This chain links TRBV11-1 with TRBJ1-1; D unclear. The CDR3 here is CASSSRLDTEAFF. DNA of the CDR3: TGTGCCAGCAGCTCCCGTTTGGACACTGAAGCTTTCTTT.